A selection of T cell receptor beta chains follows, all from one sample in a study of blood T cell repertoires in COVID-19. Some clones are missing from TCRdb's copy, which holds only in-frame ones; the method was immunoSEQ multiplex PCR. The data show some 150,000 clones, roughly 89% seen once. Sequenced material: peripheral blood. The receptors stem from a human donor in a cohort sampled during active COVID-19. Both conserved end residues are part of each CDR3. Fields, in order: clone size, V gene, J gene, D gene, CDR3 DNA, CDR3 protein. The D gene is left open where the match is weak. Not every row has a clone size; where given, it reads once, few, many or a size class.

.	TRBV3-1/TRBV3-2	TRBJ2-5	.	TGTGCCAGCAGCCAACGGACGGCGCAGGGGACCCAGTACTTC	CASSQRTAQGTQYF
.	TRBV7-9	TRBJ2-7	.	TGTGCCAGCAGCGTTACCGGGGGGCTCTACGAGCAGTACTTC	CASSVTGGLYEQYF
.	TRBV6-5	TRBJ1-1	TRBD1	TGTGCCAGCAGTCTTCAGACAGGGACTGAAGCTTTCTTT	CASSLQTGTEAFF
.	TRBV11-2	TRBJ2-1	TRBD1	TGTGCCAGCAGCCCGAGGACAGGCCTCCCCTACAATGAGCAGTTCTTC	CASSPRTGLPYNEQFF
.	TRBV9	TRBJ2-5	TRBD2	TGTGCCAGCAGCGAAGGAGGACTAGCGGGGGGGCTTGGGGAGACCCAGTACTTC	CASSEGGLAGGLGETQYF
.	TRBV7-2	TRBJ2-3	.	TGTGCCAGCAGCTTAGCGCCCTTCGGAGATACGCAGTATTTT	CASSLAPFGDTQYF
once	TRBV12-3/TRBV12-4	TRBJ2-7	TRBD2	TGTGCCAGCAGTATGGGACTAGTCTACGAGCAGTACTTC	CASSMGLVYEQYF
once	TRBV4-1	TRBJ2-7	.	TGCGCCAGCAGCTCCTTTGGGGGCCGGTACGAGCAGTACTTC	CASSSFGGRYEQYF
.	TRBV10-3	TRBJ1-1	.	TGTGCCATCAGCGACTCAGGGGAAGTGAACACTGAAGCTTTCTTT	CAISDSGEVNTEAFF
.	TRBV9	TRBJ2-3	.	TGTGCCAGCAGCCCAAGGACGGGGTTAGGATGGGATACGCAGTATTTT	CASSPRTGLGWDTQYF
.	TRBV27	TRBJ1-1	TRBD1	TGTGCCAGCAGTTTAATTACAGGGGCTGAAGCTTTCTTT	CASSLITGAEAFF
.	TRBV7-7	TRBJ2-4	TRBD1	TGTGCCAGCAGCTTAGGGGGGACAGGGGAGGACAAAAACATTCAGTACTTC	CASSLGGTGEDKNIQYF
.	TRBV21-1	TRBJ1-4	.	TGTGCCAGCACCGTTGCCAGTAATGAAAAACTGTTTTTT	CASTVASNEKLFF
.	TRBV4-1	TRBJ1-1	TRBD1	TGCGCCAGCAGCCGATCGGGACAGGTGAACACTGAAGCTTTCTTT	CASSRSGQVNTEAFF
.	TRBV27	TRBJ2-3	TRBD1	TGTGCCAGCAGTTGGGGACAGCGAAACACAGATACGCAGTATTTT	CASSWGQRNTDTQYF
.	TRBV5-1	TRBJ1-2	.	TGCGCCAGCAGCACCCCGACAGGCAAGACAGGCGGCTACACCTTC	CASSTPTGKTGGYTF
.	TRBV18	TRBJ2-1	.	TGTGCCAGCTCACCAAGCGATAGTTCCTACAATGAGCAGTTCTTC	CASSPSDSSYNEQFF
.	TRBV10-3	TRBJ2-5	.	TGTGCCATCAGTGGAACTCCGGGAGAAGAAGAGACCCAGTACTTC	CAISGTPGEEETQYF
.	TRBV7-8	TRBJ1-5	.	TGTGCCAGCAGCCCGGAGGGACTGCGGAATCAGCCCCAGCATTTT	CASSPEGLRNQPQHF
.	TRBV7-2	TRBJ2-2	.	TGTGCCAGCAGAATACCGGCGAACACCGGGGAGCTGTTTTTT	CASRIPANTGELFF
.	TRBV19	TRBJ1-6	TRBD1	TGTGCCAGTGGGTGGACAGGGGCGAGCTCCTATAATTCACCCCTCCACTTT	CASGWTGASSYNSPLHF
.	TRBV12-5	TRBJ2-1	.	TGTGCTAGTGGTTCAAGGACTGGTTTGGATGAGCAGTTCTTC	CASGSRTGLDEQFF
.	TRBV6-1	TRBJ1-6	.	TGTGCCAGCAGTGAAAGTCGAGTATCACCCCTCCACTTT	CASSESRVSPLHF
few	TRBV30	TRBJ1-1	TRBD1	TGTGCCTGGAGTGTCCCCTACAGGGGAAACACTGAAGCTTTCTTT	CAWSVPYRGNTEAFF
.	TRBV12-2	TRBJ1-1	.	TGTGCAAGTGTTGGTTTCTTGTTAGCGTGCACGAACACTGAAGCTTTCTTT	CASVGFLLACTNTEAFF
.	TRBV5-4	TRBJ2-1	.	TGTGCCAGCAGCTTGGGTGGGGGGATCTTTTACAATGAGCAGTTCTTC	CASSLGGGIFYNEQFF
.	TRBV6-2/TRBV6-3	TRBJ1-2	.	TGTGCCAGCAGCCGAACAGCCGACTATGGCTACACCTTC	CASSRTADYGYTF
once	TRBV5-4	TRBJ1-4	.	TGTGCCAGCAGCCCGGGGGGAGGGAGGAGTGAAAAACTGTTTTTT	CASSPGGGRSEKLFF
.	TRBV3-1/TRBV3-2	TRBJ2-3	.	TGTGCCAGCAGTCTTAGCGGTGCTAGCACAGATACGCAGTATTTT	CASSLSGASTDTQYF
.	TRBV18	TRBJ2-1	.	TGTGCCAGCTCACCGCTGGACAGAGACAATGAGCAGTTCTTC	CASSPLDRDNEQFF
.	TRBV5-4	TRBJ2-5	.	TGTGCCAGCAGCTTGGCCGGTGGCGGGGAGACCCAGTACTTC	CASSLAGGGETQYF
.	TRBV15	TRBJ2-5	.	TGTGCCACCAGCATTGACAGTTTGGAGACCCAGTACTTC	CATSIDSLETQYF
few	TRBV4-2	TRBJ2-1	.	TGTGCCAGCACCGGAAGGAGCTCCTACAATGAGCAGTTCTTC	CASTGRSSYNEQFF
.	TRBV9	TRBJ1-3	.	TGTGCCAGCAGCGTAGTCAGGGACACAAGGCCTGGAAACACCATATATTTT	CASSVVRDTRPGNTIYF
.	TRBV19	TRBJ1-2	TRBD1	TGTGCCAGTGAGACAGGGGGTGGACCGGGTGGCTACACCTTC	CASETGGGPGGYTF
.	TRBV28	TRBJ1-2	TRBD1	TGTGCCAGCACCACCCCCGGACAGGGAGGGGTAGACTATGGCTACACCTTC	CASTTPGQGGVDYGYTF
.	TRBV4-3	TRBJ1-2	.	TGCGCCAGCAGCCAAGTGGGGCAGGCATTAAACTATGGCTACACCTTC	CASSQVGQALNYGYTF
.	TRBV5-1	TRBJ1-1	.	TGCGCCAGCAGCTTGGCAGGGGCACACACTGAAGCTTTCTTT	CASSLAGAHTEAFF
.	TRBV6-4	TRBJ2-1	.	TGTGCCAGCAGTGACGAGGGAGTCCCCTACAATGAGCAGTTCTTC	CASSDEGVPYNEQFF
.	TRBV24-1	TRBJ1-1	.	TGTGCCACCAGTGACGGTATTACTGAAGCTTTCTTT	CATSDGITEAFF
.	TRBV6-5	TRBJ1-1	.	TGTGCCAGCAGGCGGGACCTAAACACTGAAGCTTTCTTT	CASRRDLNTEAFF
.	TRBV6-4	TRBJ1-1	.	TGTGCCAGCAGCCGGGAGGGGAACACTGAAGCTTTCTTT	CASSREGNTEAFF
.	TRBV7-9	TRBJ1-6	.	TGTGCCAGCAGCTACGACAGAGGCAATTCACCCCTCCACTTT	CASSYDRGNSPLHF
.	TRBV9	TRBJ2-1	TRBD2	TGTGCCAGCAGCGTAGTAGGGCGGGGGGACTACAATGAGCAGTTCTTC	CASSVVGRGDYNEQFF
.	TRBV13	TRBJ2-2	.	TGTGCCAGCAGCTTAGGTCAGGAGAACACCGGGGAGCTGTTTTTT	CASSLGQENTGELFF
.	TRBV7-2	TRBJ1-6	.	TGTGCCAGCAGCTTCGGGGTCTCCTATAATTCACCCCTCCACTTT	CASSFGVSYNSPLHF
.	TRBV27	TRBJ1-3	TRBD1	TGTGCCAGCAGTTTATCGGACAGGGTTGGAAACACCATATATTTT	CASSLSDRVGNTIYF
few	TRBV2	TRBJ1-6	.	TGTGCCGGCACAGCGAGCTCCTATAATTCACCCCTCCACTTT	CAGTASSYNSPLHF
.	TRBV5-1	TRBJ2-5	.	TGCGCCAGCAGCGGCGACAGGTCCCTAAGGGAGACCCAGTACTTC	CASSGDRSLRETQYF
.	TRBV5-1	TRBJ2-1	.	TGCGCCAGCAGCTCCCCAACGGTCGCGGCCCATGTTTGGTTCTTC	CASSSPTVAAHVWFF
.	TRBV12-3/TRBV12-4	TRBJ1-6	.	TGTGCCAGCAGTGCGACAGAGTTTTCACCCCTCCACTTT	CASSATEFSPLHF
.	TRBV7-8	TRBJ1-2	.	TGTGCCAGCAGCTCTAGGCTCCTCTATGGCTACACCTTC	CASSSRLLYGYTF
.	TRBV7-2	TRBJ2-7	TRBD1	TGTGCCAGCAGCGCCGGGACAGGGGTAGGCTACGAGCAGTACTTC	CASSAGTGVGYEQYF
.	TRBV7-3	TRBJ2-1	.	TGTGCCAGCAGCTTATTTCCGGGGTCCTACTCCAATGAGCAGTTCTTC	CASSLFPGSYSNEQFF
.	TRBV19	TRBJ2-7	TRBD1	TGTGCCAGTAGTATACAACAGGGGGTCTACGAGCAGTACTTC	CASSIQQGVYEQYF
few	TRBV12-3/TRBV12-4	TRBJ1-6	.	TGTGCCAGCAGTTTATCAGGGATGTCACCCCTCCACTTT	CASSLSGMSPLHF
.	TRBV27	TRBJ2-7	.	TGTGCCAGCAGTTTCGGTAGGGGCTACGAGCAGTACTTC	CASSFGRGYEQYF
.	TRBV24-1	TRBJ2-5	.	TGTGCCACCAGTGATAGTGGACAGCTCCAAGAGACCCAGTACTTC	CATSDSGQLQETQYF
.	TRBV12-5	TRBJ2-1	.	TGTGCTAGTGGTTTGCTAGACAATGAGCAGTTCTTC	CASGLLDNEQFF